One sample yielded the 8 T cell receptor beta chains listed below, sequenced in a study of control samples from healthy donors and cancer patients. Assay: immunoSEQ multiplex PCR; the TCRdb copy retains only in-frame clones and omits some. The sample records about 410,000 clones, around 90% being singletons. The material sequenced was PBMCs. Every receptor here comes from a man aged 40-49 years with head and neck cancer.

This chain uses TRBV7-2 with TRBJ2-2; possible D gene TRBD1, 5 bases. The ends were cut back, 3 bases at V and 7 bases at J, with 12 bases in the middle. CDR1 and CDR2 from the germline V gene are SGHTA and FQGNSA. The CDR3 has 14 amino acids. CDR3 sequence (DNA): TGTGCCAGCAGCTTGGTCAGGGCGGTCGGGGAGCTGTTTTTT. This codes for CASSLVRAVGELFF.

The chain joins TRBV6-7 to TRBJ2-7, with no clear D. TRBV6-7 is an ORF for which the function is uncertain. V lost 7 bases, J lost 1 base, and 5 bases lay in between. The CDR3 is 11 amino acids. The CDR3 here is CASTRSYEQYF. Here the CDR3 DNA reads TGTGCCAGCACCCGTTCCTACGAGCAGTACTTC.

V usage is TRBV3-1 (or the pseudogene TRBV3-2) and J usage is TRBJ1-1, with 12 nucleotides matching TRBD1. V gave up 4 bases and J gave up 5 bases; unmatched junction bases: 2. Germline loops: CDR1 LGHDT, CDR2 YNNKEL (reference sequence). This CDR3 comprises 14 residues. In nucleotides, the CDR3 is TGTGCCAGCAGCCGGGACAGGGGGCATACTGAAGCTTTCTTT. Its translation is CASSRDRGHTEAFF.

The sample holds a few counts of this clone. V is TRBV6-5 and J is TRBJ1-1, with 9 positions matching TRBD1. V was clipped by 4 bases and J by 4 bases; unmatched bases: 10. This CDR3 spans 16 amino acids. Germline lookup yields CDR1 MNHEY and CDR2 SVGAGI. The CDR3 reads CASSWDRDTIITEAFF. CDR3 DNA: TGTGCCAGCAGTTGGGACAGGGACACCATAATCACTGAAGCTTTCTTT.

This chain links TRBV29-1 with TRBJ1-4; D remains ambiguous. Germline lookup yields CDR1 SQVTM and CDR2 ANQGSEA. The CDR3 length is 14 residues. Trimming left V 4 bases short and J 1 base short, with 10 bases between. The CDR3 reads CSVAKGGTNEKLFF. CDR3 bases: TGCAGCGTTGCCAAGGGTGGAACTAATGAAAAACTGTTTTTT.

The J gene is TRBJ2-7, the V gene TRBV9; D may be TRBD1 or TRBD2 (5 bases each). The germline V gene encodes CDR1 SGDLS and CDR2 YYNGEE. The CDR3 length is 14 residues. V shed 0 bases and J shed 2 bases, with 9 bases lying between them. The CDR3 here is CASSVEGTPYEQYF. The CDR3 nucleotides read TGTGCCAGCAGCGTAGAGGGGACCCCCTACGAGCAGTACTTC.

The chain links TRBV11-3 to TRBJ2-3; 9 bases are shared with TRBD2. V lost 0 bases and J lost 5; bases outside the gene matches: 6. This CDR3 contains 16 residues. Germline CDR1 and CDR2: SGHNT and YENEEA. The CDR3 DNA reads as TGTGCCAGCAGCTTAGACGGTAGCGGGGGCAAAGATACGCAGTATTTT. Protein product: CASSLDGSGGKDTQYF.

The chain uses TRBV5-1 and TRBJ2-5, with 14 bases identical to TRBD2. This CDR3 is built from 16 residues. The trim removed 0 bases at V and 3 bases at J, leaving 1 base unmatched. Germline CDR1 reads SGHRS; CDR2 reads YFSETQ. CDR3 nucleotide sequence: TGCGCCAGCAGCTTGGCGGGACTAGCGGGAGAAGAGACCCAGTACTTC. This sequence encodes CASSLAGLAGEETQYF.